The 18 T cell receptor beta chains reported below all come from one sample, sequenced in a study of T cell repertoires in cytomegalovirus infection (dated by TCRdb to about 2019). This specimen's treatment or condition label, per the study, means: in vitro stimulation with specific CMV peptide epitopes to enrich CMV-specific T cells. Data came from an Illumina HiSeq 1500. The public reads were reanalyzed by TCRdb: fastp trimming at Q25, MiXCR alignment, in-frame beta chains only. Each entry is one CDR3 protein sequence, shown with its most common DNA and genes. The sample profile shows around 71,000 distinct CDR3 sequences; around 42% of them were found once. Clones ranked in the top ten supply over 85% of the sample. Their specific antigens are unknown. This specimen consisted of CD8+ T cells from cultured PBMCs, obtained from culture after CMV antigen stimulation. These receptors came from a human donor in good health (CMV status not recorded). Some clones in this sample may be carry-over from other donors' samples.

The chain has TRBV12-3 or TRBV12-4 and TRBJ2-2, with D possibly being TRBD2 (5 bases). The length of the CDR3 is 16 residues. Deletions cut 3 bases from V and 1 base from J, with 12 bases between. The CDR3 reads CASSFSFRENTGELFF. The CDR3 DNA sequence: TGTGCCAGCAGTTTTTCTTTTCGGGAGAACACCGGGGAGCTGTTTTTT.

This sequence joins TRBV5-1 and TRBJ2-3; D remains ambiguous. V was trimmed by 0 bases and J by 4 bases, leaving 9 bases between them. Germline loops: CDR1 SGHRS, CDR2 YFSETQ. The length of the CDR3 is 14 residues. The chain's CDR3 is CASSLEGLADTQYF. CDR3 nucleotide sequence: TGCGCCAGCAGCTTGGAAGGGCTGGCAGATACGCAGTATTTT.

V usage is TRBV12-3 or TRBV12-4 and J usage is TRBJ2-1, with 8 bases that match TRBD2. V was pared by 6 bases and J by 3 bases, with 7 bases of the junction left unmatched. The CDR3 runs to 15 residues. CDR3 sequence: CASSPGLGGYNEQFF. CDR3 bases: TGTGCCAGCAGCCCGGGACTAGGGGGCTACAATGAGCAGTTCTTC.

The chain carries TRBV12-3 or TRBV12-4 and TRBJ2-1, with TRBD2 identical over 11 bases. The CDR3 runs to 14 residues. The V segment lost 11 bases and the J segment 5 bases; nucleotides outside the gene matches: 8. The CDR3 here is CASASGGNHNEQFF. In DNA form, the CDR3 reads TGTGCCTCGGCTAGCGGGGGGAACCACAATGAGCAGTTCTTC.

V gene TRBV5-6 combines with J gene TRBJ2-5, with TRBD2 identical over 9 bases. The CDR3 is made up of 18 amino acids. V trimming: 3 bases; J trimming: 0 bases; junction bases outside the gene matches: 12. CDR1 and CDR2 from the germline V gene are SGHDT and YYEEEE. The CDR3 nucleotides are TGTGCCAGCAGCTCCCTACTGACTAGCGGTATATACCAAGAGACCCAGTACTTC. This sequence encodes CASSSLLTSGIYQETQYF.

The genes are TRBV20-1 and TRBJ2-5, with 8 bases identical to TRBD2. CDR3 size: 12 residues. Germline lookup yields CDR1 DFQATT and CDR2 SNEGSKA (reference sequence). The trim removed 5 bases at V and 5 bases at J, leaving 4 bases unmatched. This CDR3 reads CSAPGGRETQYF. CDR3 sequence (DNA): TGCAGTGCTCCGGGAGGGCGGGAGACCCAGTACTTC.

In nucleotides, the CDR3 is TGTGCCAGCAGTTTGATTTCCGGGGAAGAGACCCAGTACTTC. It yields the protein CASSLISGEETQYF. The rearrangement joins TRBV28 to TRBJ2-5, with a possible D match to TRBD2 (5 bases). This CDR3 region has 14 residues. V lost 3 bases to trimming and J lost 3 bases, with 11 bases between them. Germline V lookup: CDR1 MDHEN, CDR2 SYDVKM.

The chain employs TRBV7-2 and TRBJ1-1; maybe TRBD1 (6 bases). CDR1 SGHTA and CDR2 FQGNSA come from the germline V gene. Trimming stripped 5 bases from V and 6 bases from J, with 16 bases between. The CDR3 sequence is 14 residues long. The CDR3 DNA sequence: TGTGCCAGCAGCCTACCAGGGGCCGAGGCTGAAGCTTTCTTT. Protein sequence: CASSLPGAEAEAFF.

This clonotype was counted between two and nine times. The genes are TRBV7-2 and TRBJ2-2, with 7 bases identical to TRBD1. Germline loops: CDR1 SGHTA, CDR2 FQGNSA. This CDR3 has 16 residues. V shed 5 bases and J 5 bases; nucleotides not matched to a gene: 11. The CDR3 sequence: CASSRYTGARTGELFF. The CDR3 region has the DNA TGTGCCAGCAGCCGCTATACAGGGGCGAGAACCGGGGAGCTGTTTTTT.

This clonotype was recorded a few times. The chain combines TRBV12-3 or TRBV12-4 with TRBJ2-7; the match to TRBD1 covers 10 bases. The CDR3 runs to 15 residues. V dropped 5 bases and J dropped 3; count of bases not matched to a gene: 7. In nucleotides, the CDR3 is TGTGCCAGCAGTCTCCGGGACAGGGGTCTCTACGAGCAGTACTTC. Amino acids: CASSLRDRGLYEQYF.

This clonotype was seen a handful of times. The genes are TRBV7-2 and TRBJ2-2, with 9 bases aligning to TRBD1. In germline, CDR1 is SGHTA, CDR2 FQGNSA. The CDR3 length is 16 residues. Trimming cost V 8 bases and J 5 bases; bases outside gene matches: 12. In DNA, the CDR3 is TGTGCCAGCCGAGGGGGTATTGGACAGGGGACCGGGGAGCTGTTTTTT. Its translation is CASRGGIGQGTGELFF. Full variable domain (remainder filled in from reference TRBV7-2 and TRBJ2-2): GAGVSQSPSNKVTEKGKDVELRCDPISGHTALYWYRQSLGQGLEFLIYFQGNSAPDKSGLPSDRFSAERTGGSVSTLTIQRTQQEDSAVYLCASRGGIGQGTGELFFGEGSRLTVL.

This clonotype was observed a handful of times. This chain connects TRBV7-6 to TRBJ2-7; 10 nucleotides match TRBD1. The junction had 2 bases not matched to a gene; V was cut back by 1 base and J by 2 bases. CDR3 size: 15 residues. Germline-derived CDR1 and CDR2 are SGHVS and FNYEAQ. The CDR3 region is CASSLGTGGAYEQYF. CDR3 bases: TGTGCCAGCAGCTTAGGGACAGGGGGTGCCTACGAGCAGTACTTC.

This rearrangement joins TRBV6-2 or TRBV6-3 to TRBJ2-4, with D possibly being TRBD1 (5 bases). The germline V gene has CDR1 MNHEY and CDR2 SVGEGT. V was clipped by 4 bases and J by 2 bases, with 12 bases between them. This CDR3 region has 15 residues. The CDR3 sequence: CASSFPRVTKNIQYF. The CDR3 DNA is TGTGCCAGCAGTTTCCCCAGGGTTACCAAAAACATTCAGTACTTC.

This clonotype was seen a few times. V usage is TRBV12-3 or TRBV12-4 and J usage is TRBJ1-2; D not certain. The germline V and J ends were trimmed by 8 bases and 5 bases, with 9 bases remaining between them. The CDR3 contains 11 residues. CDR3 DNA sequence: TGTGCCAGCTACGGAGAGTATGGCTACACCTTC. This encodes CASYGEYGYTF.

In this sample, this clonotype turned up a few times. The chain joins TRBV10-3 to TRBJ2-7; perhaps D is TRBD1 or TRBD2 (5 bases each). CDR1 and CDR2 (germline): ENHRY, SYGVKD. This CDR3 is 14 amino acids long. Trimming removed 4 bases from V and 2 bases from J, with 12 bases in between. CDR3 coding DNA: TGTGCCATCAGTGTGGGCCTGGGGGCCTACGAGCAGTACTTC. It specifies CAISVGLGAYEQYF.

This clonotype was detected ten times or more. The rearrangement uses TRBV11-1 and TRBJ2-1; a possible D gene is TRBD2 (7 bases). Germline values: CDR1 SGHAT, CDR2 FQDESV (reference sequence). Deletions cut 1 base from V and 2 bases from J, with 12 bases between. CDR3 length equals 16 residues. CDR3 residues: CASSLVAGATYNEQFF. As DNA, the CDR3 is TGTGCCAGCAGCTTAGTTGCGGGGGCCACCTACAATGAGCAGTTCTTC.

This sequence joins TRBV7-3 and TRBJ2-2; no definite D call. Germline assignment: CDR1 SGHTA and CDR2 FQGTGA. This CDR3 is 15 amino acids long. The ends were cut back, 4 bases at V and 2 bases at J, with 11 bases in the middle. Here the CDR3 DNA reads TGTGCCAGCAGCTCCCCCCCATATAACACCGGGGAGCTGTTTTTT. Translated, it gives CASSSPPYNTGELFF.

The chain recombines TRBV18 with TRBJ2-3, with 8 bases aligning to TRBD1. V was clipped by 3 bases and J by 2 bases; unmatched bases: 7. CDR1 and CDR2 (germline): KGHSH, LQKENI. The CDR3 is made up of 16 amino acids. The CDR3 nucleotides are TGTGCCAGCTCACCCACGACAGGGGTCCACACAGATACGCAGTATTTT. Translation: CASSPTTGVHTDTQYF.